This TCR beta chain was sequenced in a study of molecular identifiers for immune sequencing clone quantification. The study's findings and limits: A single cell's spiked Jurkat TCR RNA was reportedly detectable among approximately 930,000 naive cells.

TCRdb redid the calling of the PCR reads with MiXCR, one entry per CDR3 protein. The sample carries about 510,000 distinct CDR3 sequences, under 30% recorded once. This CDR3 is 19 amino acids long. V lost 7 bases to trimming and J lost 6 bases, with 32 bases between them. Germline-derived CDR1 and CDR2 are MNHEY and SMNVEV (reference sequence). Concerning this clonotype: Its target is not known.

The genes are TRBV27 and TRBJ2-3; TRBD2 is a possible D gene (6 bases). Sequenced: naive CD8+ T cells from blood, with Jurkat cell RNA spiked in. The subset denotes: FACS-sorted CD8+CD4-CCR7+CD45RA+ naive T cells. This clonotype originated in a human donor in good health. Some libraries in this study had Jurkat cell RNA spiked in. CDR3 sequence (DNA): TGTGCCAGCACCGTCAGGACCGAAGCGGGTGTGAGAATGACTGATACGCAGTATTTT. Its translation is CASTVRTEAGVRMTDTQYF.